These T cell receptor beta chains were read from a single sample in a study of blood T cells in healthy people across ages. One entry per CDR3 protein, called by TCRdb with MiXCR from the 5' RACE reads. The table records approximately 780,000 distinct CDR3 sequences, around 25% of them present only once. Another study also made use of these data, one on T cells of mothers and their children.

Sequencing used blood. Receptor source: a boy aged 5 to 17 in good health. Each CDR3 is given with its conserved first and last residue. Each record gives: V gene, J gene, D gene, clone size, CDR3 protein, CDR3 DNA. D genes are given only for firm matches. Size is omitted from some rows. Given values are once, few, many or a class for expanded clones.

v_gene: TRBV6-5
j_gene: TRBJ2-5
d_gene: TRBD1
abundance: -
CDR3aa: CASSYSGTGGSYQQYF
CDR3nt: TGTGCCAGCAGTTACTCTGGGACAGGGGGTTCCTACCAGCAGTACTTC

v_gene: TRBV5-1
j_gene: TRBJ1-6
d_gene: -
abundance: -
CDR3aa: CASSLTARNSPLHF
CDR3nt: TGCGCCAGCAGCTTGACAGCGAGAAATTCACCCCTCCACTTT

v_gene: TRBV5-6
j_gene: TRBJ2-7
d_gene: -
abundance: -
CDR3aa: CASSLWGQGTYEQYF
CDR3nt: TGTGCCAGCAGCTTGTGGGGACAAGGCACCTACGAGCAGTACTTC

v_gene: TRBV7-9
j_gene: TRBJ2-3
d_gene: TRBD2
abundance: -
CDR3aa: CALQGRGGTDTQYF
CDR3nt: TGTGCCCTTCAAGGGCGGGGGGGGACAGATACGCAGTATTTT

v_gene: TRBV12-3/TRBV12-4
j_gene: TRBJ2-2
d_gene: -
abundance: -
CDR3aa: CASREQLTGELFF
CDR3nt: TGTGCCAGTCGGGAACAACTCACCGGGGAGCTGTTTTTT

v_gene: TRBV4-2
j_gene: TRBJ1-2
d_gene: -
abundance: -
CDR3aa: CASSQDIRGWGYGYTF
CDR3nt: TGTGCCAGCAGCCAAGATATAAGGGGCTGGGGCTATGGCTACACCTTC

v_gene: TRBV27
j_gene: TRBJ2-6
d_gene: -
abundance: -
CDR3aa: CASSLYGSGANVLTF
CDR3nt: TGTGCCAGCAGTTTATACGGCTCTGGGGCCAACGTCCTGACTTTC

v_gene: TRBV28
j_gene: TRBJ1-5
d_gene: -
abundance: -
CDR3aa: CASSAYDLRDVPNQPQHF
CDR3nt: TGTGCCAGCTCCGCCTACGACCTCAGAGACGTACCCAATCAGCCCCAGCATTTT

v_gene: TRBV7-6
j_gene: TRBJ1-3
d_gene: -
abundance: -
CDR3aa: CASSSSPGNTIYF
CDR3nt: TGTGCCAGCAGCTCCTCCCCTGGAAACACCATATATTTT

v_gene: TRBV28
j_gene: TRBJ2-3
d_gene: -
abundance: -
CDR3aa: CASTSGRDRWYF
CDR3nt: TGTGCCAGCACCTCTGGGAGGGACAGGTGGTATTTT

v_gene: TRBV30
j_gene: TRBJ2-1
d_gene: TRBD2
abundance: few
CDR3aa: CASGGDISYNEQFF
CDR3nt: TGTGCCTCGGGGGGGGACATTTCATACAATGAGCAGTTCTTC

v_gene: TRBV4-1
j_gene: TRBJ1-5
d_gene: TRBD1
abundance: few
CDR3aa: CASSQQTGQQPQHF
CDR3nt: TGCGCCAGCAGCCAACAGACAGGGCAACAGCCCCAGCATTTT

v_gene: TRBV13
j_gene: TRBJ1-4
d_gene: TRBD1
abundance: -
CDR3aa: CASGEGADPEKLFF
CDR3nt: TGTGCCAGCGGTGAGGGGGCGGATCCAGAAAAACTGTTTTTT

v_gene: TRBV24-1
j_gene: TRBJ2-4
d_gene: TRBD1
abundance: few
CDR3aa: CATSDATGSGNIQYF
CDR3nt: TGTGCCACCAGTGATGCGACAGGGTCGGGTAACATTCAGTACTTC

v_gene: TRBV29-1
j_gene: TRBJ1-2
d_gene: -
abundance: few
CDR3aa: CSVYMTGYTF
CDR3nt: TGCAGCGTCTATATGACAGGCTACACCTTC

v_gene: TRBV28
j_gene: TRBJ2-4
d_gene: -
abundance: -
CDR3aa: CASSLTAWGLAKNIQYF
CDR3nt: TGTGCCAGCAGTTTAACGGCCTGGGGACTAGCCAAAAACATTCAGTACTTC

v_gene: TRBV6-1
j_gene: TRBJ2-7
d_gene: TRBD2
abundance: -
CDR3aa: CASTRESGGAYYEQYF
CDR3nt: TGTGCCAGCACACGTGAAAGCGGGGGGGCCTACTACGAGCAGTACTTC

v_gene: TRBV10-3
j_gene: TRBJ1-5
d_gene: -
abundance: -
CDR3aa: CAISEWDSEVSGEWSQPQHF
CDR3nt: TGTGCCATCAGTGAGTGGGATTCTGAGGTCTCCGGGGAATGGAGTCAGCCCCAGCATTTT

v_gene: TRBV5-1
j_gene: TRBJ2-1
d_gene: -
abundance: -
CDR3aa: CASSLGDRRDNEQFF
CDR3nt: TGCGCCAGCAGCTTGGGGGACCGAAGGGACAATGAGCAGTTCTTC

v_gene: TRBV9
j_gene: TRBJ2-2
d_gene: TRBD1
abundance: few
CDR3aa: CASSVGTGLGGELFF
CDR3nt: TGTGCCAGCAGCGTAGGGACAGGGCTTGGCGGGGAGCTGTTTTTT

v_gene: TRBV3-1
j_gene: TRBJ2-2
d_gene: -
abundance: -
CDR3aa: CASSGHRAGELFF
CDR3nt: TGTGCCAGCAGCGGGCATAGGGCCGGGGAGCTGTTTTTT

v_gene: TRBV20-1
j_gene: TRBJ2-5
d_gene: TRBD2
abundance: few
CDR3aa: CSATGTSVQETQYF
CDR3nt: TGCAGTGCTACCGGGACTAGCGTGCAAGAGACCCAGTACTTC

v_gene: TRBV28
j_gene: TRBJ2-1
d_gene: TRBD2
abundance: few
CDR3aa: CASRRTGTRARNEQFF
CDR3nt: TGTGCCAGCCGTAGGACCGGGACTAGAGCCCGCAATGAGCAGTTCTTC

v_gene: TRBV11-2
j_gene: TRBJ2-7
d_gene: -
abundance: -
CDR3aa: CASSLEQDTSGFYEQYF
CDR3nt: TGTGCCAGCAGCTTAGAACAGGACACTTCAGGATTCTACGAGCAGTACTTC

v_gene: TRBV10-1
j_gene: TRBJ2-5
d_gene: -
abundance: few
CDR3aa: CASSETSSGRETQYF
CDR3nt: TGCGCCAGCAGTGAGACCTCGTCAGGGAGAGAGACCCAGTACTTC

v_gene: TRBV18
j_gene: TRBJ2-5
d_gene: -
abundance: -
CDR3aa: CASSPQDGETQYF
CDR3nt: TGTGCCAGCTCACCACAGGACGGGGAGACCCAGTACTTC

v_gene: TRBV19
j_gene: TRBJ1-5
d_gene: TRBD1
abundance: -
CDR3aa: CASSFTGDNQPQHF
CDR3nt: TGTGCCAGTAGTTTCACAGGGGATAATCAGCCCCAGCATTTT

v_gene: TRBV9
j_gene: TRBJ1-1
d_gene: -
abundance: few
CDR3aa: CASSRDYNTEAFF
CDR3nt: TGTGCCAGCAGCCGGGACTATAACACTGAAGCTTTCTTT

v_gene: TRBV5-1
j_gene: TRBJ2-5
d_gene: TRBD1
abundance: few
CDR3aa: CASSWTGSEETQYF
CDR3nt: TGCGCCAGCAGCTGGACAGGGTCGGAGGAGACCCAGTACTTC

v_gene: TRBV10-3
j_gene: TRBJ1-5
d_gene: TRBD1
abundance: -
CDR3aa: CAISPDRDNQPQHF
CDR3nt: TGTGCCATCAGTCCGGACAGGGACAATCAGCCCCAGCATTTT

v_gene: TRBV7-6
j_gene: TRBJ2-3
d_gene: TRBD2
abundance: -
CDR3aa: CASSLAGAQYF
CDR3nt: TGTGCCAGCAGCCTAGCGGGGGCGCAGTATTTT

v_gene: TRBV11-2
j_gene: TRBJ2-7
d_gene: -
abundance: few
CDR3aa: CASSRGLGGTYEQYF
CDR3nt: TGTGCCAGCAGCCGTGGGCTCGGGGGAACCTACGAGCAGTACTTC